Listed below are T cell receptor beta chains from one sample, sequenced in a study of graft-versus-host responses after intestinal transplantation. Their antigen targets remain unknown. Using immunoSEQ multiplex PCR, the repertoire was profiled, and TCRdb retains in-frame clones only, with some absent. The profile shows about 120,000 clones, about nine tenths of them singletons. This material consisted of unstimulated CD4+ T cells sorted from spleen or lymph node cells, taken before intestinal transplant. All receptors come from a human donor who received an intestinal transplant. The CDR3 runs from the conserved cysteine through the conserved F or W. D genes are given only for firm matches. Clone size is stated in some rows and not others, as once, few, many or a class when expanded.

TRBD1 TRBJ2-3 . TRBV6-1 CASSENRGLYYVGTDTQYF TGTGCCAGCAGTGAAAACAGGGGGTTGTATTACGTCGGCACAGATACGCAGTATTTT
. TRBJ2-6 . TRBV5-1 CASSFLVGVGANVLTF TGCGCCAGCAGCTTTTTGGTAGGGGTTGGGGCCAACGTCCTGACTTTC
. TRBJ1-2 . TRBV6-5 CASSYTYRVANYGYTF TGTGCCAGCAGTTACACCTACAGGGTAGCTAACTATGGCTACACCTTC
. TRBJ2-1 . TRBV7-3 CASSLAGASGSHNEQFF TGTGCCAGCAGCTTAGCTGGGGCTAGTGGGTCACACAATGAGCAGTTCTTC
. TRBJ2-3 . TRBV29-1 CSVVGGSADTQYF TGCAGCGTTGTGGGGGGTTCGGCAGATACGCAGTATTTT
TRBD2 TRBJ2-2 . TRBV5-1 CASSLSLAAPGGELFF TGCGCCAGCAGCTTGAGCCTAGCGGCTCCCGGCGGGGAGCTGTTTTTT
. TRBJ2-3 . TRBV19 CASTRGQGGTQYF TGTGCCAGTACTAGGGGCCAAGGGGGTACGCAGTATTTT
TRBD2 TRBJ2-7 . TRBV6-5 CASSYVGGGGYEQYF TGTGCCAGCAGTTACGTAGGCGGCGGGGGTTACGAGCAGTACTTC
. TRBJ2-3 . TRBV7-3 CASSLRGSRDTQYF TGTGCCAGCAGCTTACGGGGGAGTAGAGATACGCAGTATTTT
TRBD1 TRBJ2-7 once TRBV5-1 CASRTGTVSSYEQYF TGCGCCAGCAGGACTGGGACAGTGAGCTCCTACGAGCAGTACTTC
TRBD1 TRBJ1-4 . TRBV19 CASSTQHRGPNEKLFF TGTGCCAGTAGTACCCAACACAGGGGACCTAATGAAAAACTGTTTTTT
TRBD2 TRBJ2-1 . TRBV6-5 CASSYSSGSYNEQFF TGTGCCAGCAGTTACTCTAGCGGGTCCTACAATGAGCAGTTCTTC
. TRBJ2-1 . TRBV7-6 CASSLGTYNEQFF TGTGCCAGCAGCTTGGGCACCTACAATGAGCAGTTCTTC
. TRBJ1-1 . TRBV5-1 CASSSTGRNTEAFF TGCGCCAGCAGCTCAACAGGGAGGAACACTGAAGCTTTCTTT
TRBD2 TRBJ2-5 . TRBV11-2 CASSPSRRERETQYF TGTGCCAGCAGCCCGAGTCGGCGGGAGCGAGAGACCCAGTACTTC
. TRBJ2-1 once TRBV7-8 CASSFRAKSYNEQFF TGTGCCAGCAGCTTCAGGGCTAAATCCTACAATGAGCAGTTCTTC
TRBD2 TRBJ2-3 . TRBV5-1 CASSFIAGGDTQYF TGCGCCAGCAGCTTCATAGCGGGGGGGGATACGCAGTATTTT
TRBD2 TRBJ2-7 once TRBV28 CASSSTSVSSYEQYF TGTGCCAGCAGTTCTACTAGCGTAAGTAGCTACGAGCAGTACTTC
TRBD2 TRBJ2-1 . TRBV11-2 CASSPTTSGGAHEQFF TGTGCCAGCAGCCCAACTACTAGCGGGGGGGCACATGAGCAGTTCTTC
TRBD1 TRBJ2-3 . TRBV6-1 CASRMTGIADTQYF TGTGCCAGCAGGATGACAGGGATCGCAGATACGCAGTATTTT
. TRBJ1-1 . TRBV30 CAWSGRGKGEAFF TGTGCCTGGTCCGGGCGGGGAAAGGGTGAAGCTTTCTTT
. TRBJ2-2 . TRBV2 CASSVTYTGELFF TGTGCCAGCAGTGTGACTTACACCGGGGAGCTGTTTTTT
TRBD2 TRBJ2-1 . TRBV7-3 CASSLRGGRAYVGEQFF TGTGCCAGCAGCTTAAGGGGGGGGAGGGCCTATGTTGGTGAGCAGTTCTTC
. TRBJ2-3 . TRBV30 CAWSRVLGTDTQYF TGTGCCTGGAGCAGGGTCTTGGGCACAGATACGCAGTATTTT
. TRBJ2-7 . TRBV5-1 CASSSGDRQYEQYF TGCGCCAGCTCCTCCGGGGATCGTCAGTACGAGCAGTACTTC
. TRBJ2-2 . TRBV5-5 CASSIQGSTGELFF TGTGCCAGCAGTATTCAGGGGAGCACCGGGGAGCTGTTTTTT
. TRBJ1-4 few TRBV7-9 CASSIHAAANEKLFF TGTGCCAGCAGCATACATGCGGCGGCTAATGAAAAACTGTTTTTT
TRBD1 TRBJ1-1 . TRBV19 CASSNLWTGMNTEAFF TGTGCCAGTAGTAACCTTTGGACAGGTATGAACACTGAAGCTTTCTTT
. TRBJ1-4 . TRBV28 CASISATNEKLFF TGTGCCAGCATATCCGCAACTAATGAAAAACTGTTTTTT
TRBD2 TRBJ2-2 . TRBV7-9 CASSLGRTSGTGELFF TGTGCCAGCAGCTTAGGGAGGACTAGCGGCACCGGGGAGCTGTTTTTT
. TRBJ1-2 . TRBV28 CASSSGLDYGYTF TGTGCCAGCAGTTCAGGGCTGGACTATGGCTACACCTTC
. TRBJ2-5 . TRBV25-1 CASSEYTGVQETQYF TGTGCCAGCAGTGAATATACCGGGGTACAAGAGACCCAGTACTTC
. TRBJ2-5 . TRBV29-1 CSVNFMQEKETQYF TGCAGCGTTAATTTCATGCAGGAAAAAGAGACCCAGTACTTC
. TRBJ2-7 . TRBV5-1 CASSLLGVAYEQYF TGCGCCAGCAGCCTTCTCGGTGTGGCCTACGAGCAGTACTTC
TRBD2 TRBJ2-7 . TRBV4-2 CASSQGGGGWYEQYF TGTGCCAGCAGCCAAGGGGGGGGAGGGTGGTACGAGCAGTACTTC
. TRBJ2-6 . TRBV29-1 CSVGTGRSLSGANVLTF TGCAGCGTTGGAACAGGCCGGTCGCTCTCTGGGGCCAACGTCCTGACTTTC
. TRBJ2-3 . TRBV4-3 CASSQAGSRQASLPFSTDTQYF TGCGCCAGCAGCCAAGCTGGGAGCCGACAGGCCTCCTTACCCTTTAGCACAGATACGCAGTATTTT
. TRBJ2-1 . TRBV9 CASSVATEDIEQFF TGTGCCAGCAGCGTAGCTACTGAGGACATTGAGCAGTTCTTC
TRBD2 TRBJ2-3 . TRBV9 CASSGLAGSTDTQYF TGTGCCAGCAGCGGACTAGCGGGTAGCACAGATACGCAGTATTTT
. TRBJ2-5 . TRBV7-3 CASSWGQKEQYF TGTGCCAGCAGCTGGGGACAAAAAGAGCAGTACTTC
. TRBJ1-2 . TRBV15 CATHQGLGYGYTF TGTGCCACCCACCAGGGACTCGGCTATGGCTACACCTTC
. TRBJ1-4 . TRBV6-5 CASSYRRLEKLFF TGTGCCAGCAGTTACCGCAGGTTAGAAAAACTGTTTTTT
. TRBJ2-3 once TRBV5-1 CASSRDNTDTQYF TGCGCCAGCAGCCGGGACAACACAGATACGCAGTATTTT
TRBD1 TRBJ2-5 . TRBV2 CASRPGDRLKETQYF TGTGCCAGCAGGCCGGGGGACAGGCTAAAAGAGACCCAGTACTTC
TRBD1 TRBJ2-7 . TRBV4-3 CASSQDLLQGGSYEQYF TGCGCCAGCAGCCAAGATCTTTTACAGGGGGGCTCCTACGAGCAGTACTTC
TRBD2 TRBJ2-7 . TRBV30 CAWERDVFSYEQYF TGTGCCTGGGAGCGGGACGTATTTTCCTACGAGCAGTACTTC
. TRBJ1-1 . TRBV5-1 CASSLDREKLVF TGCGCCAGCAGCTTGGACAGGGAGAAGCTCGTCTTT